This TCR beta chain emerged from a study of T cells in Graves' hyperthyroidism and ophthalmopathy (dated by TCRdb to about 2019). The study in broad terms: Peripheral blood samples were taken at the time of initial diagnosis, prior to any treatment. Following sampling, methimazole starting at 30 mg daily was given to hyperthyroidism patients, and high-dose intravenous methylprednisolone was given to ophthalmopathy patients. According to the paper, TCR Vbeta CDR3 sequencing was carried out on about 140 peripheral blood samples, which came from some 41 ophthalmopathy, 75 to 80 hyperthyroidism and some 17 progressor patients. In addition, the study compared T-cell repertoires in thyroid tissue and in blood from six Graves' hyperthyroidism patients. The 100 discovery patients were divided at random into training and test sets in a 7:3 ratio. An independent validation cohort of fewer than 20 hyperthyroidism patients and 17 patients who later progressed to ophthalmopathy tested prospective prediction of ophthalmopathy. A discovery cohort of 95 to 100 patients, roughly 43 with Graves' ophthalmopathy and 55 to 65 with stable Graves' hyperthyroidism, was used to find distinguishing TCR V-J signatures. Paper-wide results and their limitations: In validation, the model predicted progression to ophthalmopathy a median of about 6.8 months before onset, with 70% to 71% sensitivity and around 76% specificity. Blood samples also contained most of the expanded thyroid clonotypes (frequency above 0.001), which suggests that blood repertoires may reflect thyroid immune responses. In cross-validation, a model built on a 13 V-J signature told ophthalmopathy apart from stable hyperthyroidism with approximately 91% sensitivity and approximately 81% specificity, and in testing the same model reached 80%/75%. Sample size was not statistically predetermined, and blinding of investigators to group allocation was not performed.

In the ophthalmopathy patients, disease was moderately to severely active, with a Clinical Activity Score of 3 or more, a NOSPECS grade of 4 or more, and a duration of less than 3 months. Patients with uncontrolled infections, other autoimmune diseases, pregnancy or lactation were excluded. Diagnoses were based on clinical symptoms, serum thyroxine and TRAb, thyroid ultrasound and orbital computed tomography. PBMCs were separated from roughly 9.3 ml of fresh peripheral blood using Ficoll-Paque density gradient centrifugation. Trizol reagent was used to extract total RNA, and RNA quality was then checked on an Agilent 2100 Bioanalyzer. The junction shows trimming of 6 bases on V and 6 bases on J, plus 14 bases between the germline ends. There are 14 amino acids in the CDR3, from cysteine to phenylalanine inclusive. Only CDR3 DNA remains: 42 bases, in frame from the first base. The sample holds many counts of this clonotype. Its recognized antigen is unknown. The sample holds no much larger clone one base away, and base qualities are not on file.

TCR beta CDR3 regions were amplified from RNA transcripts. A first-round RT-PCR of the TCR CDR3 used the HTBI primer set with the Qiagen OneStep RT-PCR kit. Libraries were constructed in a second round of multiplex PCR, after which size selection and purification were carried out. Libraries were sequenced paired-end with 100 bp reads on an Illumina HiSeq2000. In the paper's pipeline: Raw data were processed with SOAPnuke, discarding reads with adapters, uncalled bases, mean Phred below 15, or no exact constant-primer or identifier match. COPE v1.2.5 was used to merge the high-quality paired reads, and each unique nucleotide sequence was defined as a clonotype. MiTCR v1.1 was used to align the clonotypes against IMGT TRBV, TRBD and TRBJ reference segments. The analysis was restricted to V-J combinations with a frequency above 0.0001, which together covered 98% to 99.2% of the repertoires. The TCS score was defined as F50 (clonal expansion) divided by E x V (chaos), with BLOSUM62-based TCRdist calculated between CDR3 peptides within each V-J. Welch's t-statistics and random forest reduced 500 to 550 V-J features to 10 to 15, which were used in a naive Bayes classifier (R e1071). TCRdb itself trimmed the public reads at Q25 with fastp, ran MiXCR and retained productive beta chains. Identical CDR3 proteins give one entry, which carries the most common genes and DNA. The V and J calls shown here were made by TCRdb, not taken from the authors' results. A total of around 570,000 distinct CDR3 sequences appear in this sample, just under 20% of them only once. The top ten constitute approximately 50% of the sample.

The specimen was blood. This clonotype was sampled from a man aged 35 to 55 with Graves' ophthalmopathy. The chain is encoded by TRBV12-3 or TRBV12-4 joined to TRBJ1-4; matching of 6 bases hints at TRBD1 as the D gene. The nucleotides are TGTGCCAGCAGGATGAGGGAGGGGGATGAAAAACTGTTTTTT. Its translation reads: CASRMREGDEKLFF.